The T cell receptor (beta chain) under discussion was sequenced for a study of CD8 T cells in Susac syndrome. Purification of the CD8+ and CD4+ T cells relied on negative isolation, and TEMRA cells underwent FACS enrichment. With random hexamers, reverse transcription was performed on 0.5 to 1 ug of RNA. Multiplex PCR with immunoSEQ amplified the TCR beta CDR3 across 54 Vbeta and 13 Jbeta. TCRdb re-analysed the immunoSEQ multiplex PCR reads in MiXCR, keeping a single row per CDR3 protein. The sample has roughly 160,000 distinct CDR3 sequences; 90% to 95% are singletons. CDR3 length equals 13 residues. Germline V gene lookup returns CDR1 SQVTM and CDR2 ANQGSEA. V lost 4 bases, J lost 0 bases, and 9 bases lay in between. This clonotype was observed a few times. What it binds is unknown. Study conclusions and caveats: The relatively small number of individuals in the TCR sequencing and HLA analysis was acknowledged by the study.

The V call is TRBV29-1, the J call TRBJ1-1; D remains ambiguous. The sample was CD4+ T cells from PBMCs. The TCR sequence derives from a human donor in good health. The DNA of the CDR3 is TGCAGCGTTGTCGGCCGTTTGAACACTGAAGCTTTCTTT. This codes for CSVVGRLNTEAFF.